The clone carrying this TCR beta chain was detected ten times or more. TCRdb independently ran MiXCR on the 5' RACE reads; one entry per CDR3 protein. The table includes some 250,000 distinct CDR3 sequences, 3.6% detected once. The record originates from a study of T cells after yellow fever vaccination. Trimming took 0 bases from V and 4 from J, leaving 6 bases between them. CDR3 length: 13 residues. Germline loops: CDR1 SGHAT, CDR2 FQNNGV. This TCR was recovered from a man between 18 and 35 years old who received the YFV17D yellow fever vaccine. The sequencing here drew on PBMCs, taken 15 days after the yellow fever booster vaccination. The J gene is TRBJ1-2, the V gene TRBV11-2, with D unresolved. The CDR3 here is CASSLDRIYGYTF. DNA for the CDR3: TGTGCCAGCAGCTTAGACAGGATCTATGGCTACACCTTC.